The 29 T cell receptor beta chains below were found in one sample sequenced in a study of response to subunit inactivated influenza vaccine. MiXCR, applied by TCRdb to the RT-PCR reads, yields one record per CDR3 protein. The sample includes roughly 700,000 distinct CDR3 sequences, approximately 14% of them seen just once. The source material was PBMCs from blood, sampled around two weeks before vaccination. The receptors stem from a man aged 50 to 60 who received an inactivated influenza vaccine.

This clonotype was recorded a few times. The genes are TRBV5-1 and TRBJ1-5; D remains ambiguous. This CDR3 is built from 15 residues. The germline gives CDR1 SGHRS, CDR2 YFSETQ. V gave up 2 bases and J gave up 6 bases, with 15 bases separating them. In nucleotides, the CDR3 is TGCGCCAGCAGCTTAGATCCGGGGTTTGGTCAGCCCCAGCATTTT. This codes for CASSLDPGFGQPQHF.

The rearrangement links TRBV6-5 to TRBJ1-5, with D uncertain. Deletions cut 6 bases from V and 5 bases from J, with 20 bases between. Germline V gene lookup returns CDR1 MNHEY and CDR2 SVGAGI. This CDR3 has 16 amino acids. CDR3 region: CASSYNRRTGDQPQHF. The CDR3 DNA reads as TGTGCCAGCAGCTATAATAGGAGGACTGGCGATCAGCCCCAGCATTTT.

This clonotype was seen a few times. V gene TRBV4-3 combines with J gene TRBJ2-1; D is tentatively TRBD1 or TRBD2 (6 bases each). The CDR3 spans 16 residues. V gave up 0 bases and J gave up 0 bases, with 9 bases separating them. Germline CDR1 and CDR2: LGHNA and YSLEER. In DNA, the CDR3 is TGCGCCAGCAGCCAAGAAGGGGGGAGCTCCTACAATGAGCAGTTCTTC. This translates into CASSQEGGSSYNEQFF.

This clonotype was recorded many times. This sequence joins TRBV25-1 and TRBJ1-3; no clear D gene. The length of the CDR3 is 13 residues. The V end was cut by 2 bases, the J end by 5 bases, with 7 bases between. Germline assignment: CDR1 MGHDK and CDR2 SYGVNS. For the CDR3, the DNA is TGTGCCAGCAGTGAAACCGACAGAAACACCATATATTTT. Residues: CASSETDRNTIYF.

This clonotype was recorded a few times. The V call is TRBV24-1, the J call TRBJ2-1; D call uncertain. V was cut by 1 base and J by 4 bases, with 10 bases left in between. CDR3 length: 15 residues. Germline V gives CDR1 KGHDR, CDR2 SFDVKD. In DNA form, the CDR3 reads TGTGCCACCAGTGATTTAAGAAGGTCATACAATGAGCAGTTCTTC. Translating gives CATSDLRRSYNEQFF.

There are a few counts of this clonotype. The chain joins TRBV18 to TRBJ2-1, with TRBD1 matching over 10 bases. The V segment lost 3 bases and the J segment 4 bases; nucleotides outside the gene matches: 6. The germline V gene has CDR1 KGHSH and CDR2 LQKENI. This CDR3 comprises 16 residues. CDR3 nucleotides: TGTGCCAGCTCACCGCTGGACAGGGGGTCGTACAATGAGCAGTTCTTC. This sequence encodes CASSPLDRGSYNEQFF.

This clonotype was observed at least ten times. The chain couples TRBV20-1 to TRBJ2-1, with TRBD2 matching 9 bases. After removal of 3 bases from V and 3 bases from J, the junction contained 12 bases not matched to a gene. The CDR3 is 17 residues long. The germline gives CDR1 DFQATT, CDR2 SNEGSKA (reference sequence). CDR3: CSARPSGGPGLYNEQFF. CDR3 DNA: TGCAGTGCTAGGCCCAGCGGGGGGCCTGGACTCTACAATGAGCAGTTCTTC.

Regarding this clonotype: Just one base apart from a much larger clone, this may be a read error. V is TRBV20-1 and J is TRBJ2-3; 7 nucleotides align to TRBD2. CDR3 length: 14 residues. CDR1 and CDR2 from the germline V gene are DFQATT and SNEGSKA (reference sequence). CDR3 in amino acids: CSARLSGATDMQYF. CDR3 nucleotides: TGCAGTGCTAGATTGAGCGGGGCCACAGATATGCAGTATTTT.

In its sample, this clonotype was seen a few times. V and J are TRBV12-3 or TRBV12-4 and TRBJ2-7, with D possibly matching TRBD1 (5 bases). With 0 bases removed from V and 9 bases from J, the gap between germline ends came to 12 bases. This CDR3 region has 13 residues. CDR3 nucleotide sequence: TGTGCCAGCAGTTTAGCGTCAGGGAACGGGCAGTACTTC. Translated: CASSLASGNGQYF.

J is TRBJ2-1 and V is TRBV20-1; the match to TRBD2 covers 10 bases. The germline CDR1 and CDR2 sequences are DFQATT and SNEGSKA (reference sequence). The V gene end was trimmed by 5 bases and the J gene end by 5 bases; junction bases not matched to a gene: 6. This CDR3 is 14 amino acids long. The CDR3 region has the DNA TGCAGTGCTGGGGGACTAGCGCTAAACAATGAGCAGTTCTTC. The encoded protein is CSAGGLALNNEQFF.

V and J are TRBV4-2 and TRBJ2-1; maybe TRBD2 (6 bases). Trimming pared 1 base from V and 9 bases from J, leaving 16 bases between. The germline gives CDR1 LGHNA, CDR2 YNFKEQ. The CDR3 is made up of 15 amino acids. This CDR3 reads CASSQGAGSAGEQFF. CDR3 DNA: TGTGCCAGCAGCCAAGGAGCGGGCTCCGCGGGTGAGCAGTTCTTC.

At least ten counts were recorded for this clonotype. The gene calls are TRBV30 and TRBJ2-1, with 10 bases fitting TRBD2. CDR1 GTSNPN and CDR2 SVGIG come from the germline V gene (reference sequence). V was clipped by 2 bases and J by 8 bases; unmatched bases: 6. The CDR3 loop spans 14 amino acids. In DNA form, the CDR3 reads TGTGCCTGGAGTTATATGGGACTAGCGCATGAGCAGTTCTTC. This translates into CAWSYMGLAHEQFF.

This clonotype was observed many times. The V gene is TRBV30, the J gene TRBJ2-1, with D unresolved. The V and J ends lost 3 bases and 7 bases respectively, with 7 bases between them. The CDR3 totals 11 residues. CDR1 GTSNPN and CDR2 SVGIG come from the germline V gene (reference sequence). DNA of the CDR3: TGTGCCTGGAGGACGGCAAATGAGCAGTTCTTC. Its protein is CAWRTANEQFF.

The chain is built from TRBV7-8 and TRBJ1-2; D gene unclear. Trimming shortened V by 1 base and J by 4 bases, and 13 bases separated the two germline ends. The CDR3 totals 15 residues. Germline CDR1 reads SGHVS; CDR2 reads FQNEAQ. The CDR3 DNA sequence: TGTGCCAGCAGCTTAGAGTCGGCGGGGTTCTATGGCTACACCTTC. Translating gives CASSLESAGFYGYTF.

This clonotype has ten or more counts. This chain links TRBV12-3 or TRBV12-4 with TRBJ1-1, with a possible D match to TRBD1 (6 bases). V was shortened by 6 bases and J by 1 base, with 12 bases between the two germline ends. This CDR3 spans 14 amino acids. CDR3: CASSQQGGNTEAFF. The CDR3, as DNA: TGTGCCAGCAGCCAACAGGGAGGGAACACTGAAGCTTTCTTT.

The gene calls are TRBV27 and TRBJ1-5; D unclear. V was pared by 8 bases and J by 10 bases, with 12 bases between. The germline V gene encodes CDR1 MNHEY and CDR2 SMNVEV (reference sequence). The CDR3 runs to 11 residues. CDR3 in DNA: TGTGCCAGCGGATGGGGAGTCCCCCAGCATTTT. As protein: CASGWGVPQHF.

This clonotype was counted ten times or more. This rearrangement joins TRBV29-1 to TRBJ1-4, with TRBD1 identical over 8 bases. The germline gives CDR1 SQVTM, CDR2 ANQGSEA. V gave up 8 bases and J gave up 8 bases; unmatched junction bases: 4. The CDR3 is 11 amino acids. Here the CDR3 reads CSSRTGEKLFF. In DNA form, the CDR3 reads TGCAGCTCACGGACAGGGGAAAAACTGTTTTTT.

This clonotype was recorded a few times. The gene calls are TRBV7-8 and TRBJ2-1; 9 nucleotides agree with TRBD1. CDR1 and CDR2 from the germline V gene are SGHVS and FQNEAQ. V was pared by 5 bases and J by 3 bases, with 5 bases of the junction left unmatched. CDR3 length equals 15 residues. CDR3 sequence: CASSRTGEYYNEQFF. CDR3 in DNA: TGTGCCAGCAGCCGGACAGGGGAATACTACAATGAGCAGTTCTTC.

The chain links TRBV12-3 or TRBV12-4 to TRBJ2-1, with 8 positions matching TRBD1. CDR3 size: 15 residues. The ends lost 6 bases at V and 0 bases at J; junction bases unmatched: 4. CDR3 DNA sequence: TGTGCCAGCAGCGGACAGGGAAGCTCCTACAATGAGCAGTTCTTC. It yields the protein CASSGQGSSYNEQFF.

The gene calls are TRBV20-1 and TRBJ2-4; D unclear. Per germline, CDR1 DFQATT and CDR2 SNEGSKA (reference sequence). This CDR3 comprises 18 residues. V gave up 3 bases and J gave up 2 bases, with 23 bases separating them. CDR3 bases: TGCAGTGCTAGGTTGAGGAAAATACTCCTGGGGACCAAAAACATTCAGTACTTC. Translation gives CSARLRKILLGTKNIQYF.

V and J are TRBV20-1 and TRBJ2-1, with TRBD2 matching over 15 bases. Germline V CDR1 and CDR2: DFQATT, SNEGSKA (reference sequence). The CDR3 runs 14 residues. Unmatched junction bases numbered 6, after V lost 6 bases and J lost 9 bases. The DNA for the CDR3 is TGCAGTGCAAGGACTAGCGGGGGGGTAAGTGAGCAGTTCTTC. Translated: CSARTSGGVSEQFF.

This chain connects TRBV7-2 to TRBJ2-7; 9 positions match TRBD2. Germline values: CDR1 SGHTA, CDR2 FQGNSA. V dropped 1 base and J dropped 11; count of bases not matched to a gene: 12. The CDR3 loop spans 15 amino acids. In DNA form, the CDR3 reads TGTGCCAGCAGCTTAGGAGTCGGCGGGAGGGACTATAAGTACTTC. It encodes CASSLGVGGRDYKYF. Complete variable domain (other parts from reference TRBV7-2 and TRBJ2-7): GAGVSQSPSNKVTEKGKDVELRCDPISGHTALYWYRQSLGQGLEFLIYFQGNSAPDKSGLPSDRFSAERTGGSVSTLTIQRTQQEDSAVYLCASSLGVGGRDYKYFGPGTRLTVT.

This clonotype was seen a few times. The CDR3 coding sequence is TGTGCCACCAGTGGAGTTCGGGGGGGCTACAATGAGCAGTTCTTC. It yields the protein CATSGVRGGYNEQFF. The rearrangement uses TRBV24-1 and TRBJ2-1, with 8 positions matching TRBD2. Germline-derived CDR1 and CDR2 are KGHDR and SFDVKD. The CDR3 is made up of 15 amino acids. With V trimmed by 5 bases and J by 3 bases, 5 bases remained unmatched.

This clonotype was detected only a few times. The V gene is TRBV29-1, the J gene TRBJ2-7, with TRBD1 matching over 9 bases. The germline CDR1 and CDR2 sequences are SQVTM and ANQGSEA. The CDR3 runs to 12 residues. The V gene end was trimmed by 6 bases and the J gene end by 6 bases; junction bases not matched to a gene: 6. CDR3 sequence (DNA): TGCAGCGTAGTAACAGGGGGCATCGAGCAGTACTTC. This sequence encodes CSVVTGGIEQYF.

The rearrangement joins TRBV11-2 to TRBJ2-7, with 11 bases identical to TRBD2. The junction had 7 bases not matched to a gene; V was cut back by 5 bases and J by 4 bases. CDR3 length equals 15 residues. Germline values: CDR1 SGHAT, CDR2 FQNNGV. Here the CDR3 reads CASSRTSGGPYEQYF. The CDR3 region has the DNA TGTGCCAGCAGCCGAACTAGCGGGGGACCTTACGAGCAGTACTTC.

The chain recombines TRBV20-1 with TRBJ2-1, with 8 bases lining up with TRBD2. Germline V gene lookup returns CDR1 DFQATT and CDR2 SNEGSKA (reference sequence). V lost 2 bases and J lost 4; bases outside the gene matches: 7. The CDR3 is 15 residues long. The CDR3: CSARRGRGGYNEQFF. CDR3 DNA: TGCAGTGCTAGACGAGGACGGGGGGGATACAATGAGCAGTTCTTC.

This clonotype was counted a few times. This chain links TRBV5-5 with TRBJ1-5; D is unclear. Trimming cost V 4 bases and J 4 bases, with 9 bases left between them. This CDR3 is 13 amino acids long. Germline CDR1 and CDR2: SGHKS and YYEKEE (reference sequence). This CDR3 reads CASSRKPNQPQHF. In DNA, the CDR3 is TGTGCCAGCAGCCGGAAACCTAATCAGCCCCAGCATTTT.

The chain carries TRBV20-1 and TRBJ2-7; perhaps TRBD2 as D (6 bases). This CDR3 comprises 13 residues. V was clipped by 2 bases and J by 6 bases, with 14 bases between them. Germline V gene sequence: CDR1 DFQATT, CDR2 SNEGSKA (reference sequence). The CDR3 loop reads CSARNAGTSEQYF. CDR3 coding DNA: TGCAGTGCTAGAAATGCGGGAACGTCCGAGCAGTACTTC.

There are many counts of this clonotype. The V call is TRBV6-2 or TRBV6-3, the J call TRBJ2-1, with D possibly called TRBD1 or TRBD2 (5 bases each). This CDR3 has 15 residues. V shed 2 bases and J shed 4 bases, with 12 bases lying between them. CDR1 and CDR2 from the germline V gene are MNHEY and SVGEGT. The DNA for the CDR3 is TGTGCCAGCAGTTACCAGGGACCCACTTACAATGAGCAGTTCTTC. Protein: CASSYQGPTYNEQFF.